The 10 T cell receptor beta chains reported below all come from one sample, sequenced in a study of T cells in Graves' hyperthyroidism and ophthalmopathy. Researchers took RNA transcripts and amplified the TCR beta CDR3 regions from them. HTBI primers were used for first-round RT-PCR of the TCR CDR3. TCRdb re-called the multiplex PCR reads through MiXCR, storing one row per CDR3 protein. Of about 420,000 distinct CDR3 sequences listed, 12% to 15% are singletons. Material: blood. The source of these receptors is a young woman with Graves' hyperthyroidism.

This clonotype was counted a few times. The chain combines TRBV27 with TRBJ1-1; D gene ambiguous. The CDR3 spans 13 residues. The germline gives CDR1 MNHEY, CDR2 SMNVEV (reference sequence). Deletions cut 3 bases from V and 6 bases from J, with 11 bases between. The CDR3 sequence: CASSFSNSPEAFF. The CDR3 bases are TGTGCCAGCAGTTTCTCTAATAGTCCTGAAGCTTTCTTT.

This clonotype came up many times. This chain connects TRBV29-1 to TRBJ2-2; 9 bases align to TRBD1. Germline CDR1 and CDR2: SQVTM and ANQGSEA. This CDR3 is 16 amino acids long. V was pared by 1 base and J by 2 bases, with 5 bases of the junction left unmatched. CDR3 bases: TGCAGCGTTGAAGCCCCGGGACAGGGCAACACCGGGGAGCTGTTTTTT. Translated: CSVEAPGQGNTGELFF.

As to this clonotype: The junction differs from germline at one of its ends, possibly a read error. V is TRBV18 and J is TRBJ1-1, with D hard to call. CDR3 length: 13 residues. CDR1 KGHSH and CDR2 LQKENI come from the germline V gene. The CDR3, as DNA: TGTGCCAGCTCACCACCGGTGAACTCTGAAGCTTTCTTT. The encoded protein is CASSPPVNSEAFF.

This clonotype has at least ten counts. The J gene is TRBJ2-2, the V gene TRBV15; D is undetermined. Per the germline V gene, CDR1 is LNHNV and CDR2 is YYDKDF (reference sequence). The CDR3 runs to 15 residues. V lost 0 bases to trimming and J lost 1 base, with 6 bases between them. In DNA form, the CDR3 reads TGTGCCACCAGCAGAGATTCCGGGAACACCGGGGAGCTGTTTTTT. Translated: CATSRDSGNTGELFF.

This clonotype was observed many times. The chain employs TRBV28 and TRBJ1-2; D uncertain. Germline-derived CDR1 and CDR2 are MDHEN and SYDVKM. The V end was cut by 5 bases, the J end by 8 bases, with 18 bases between. CDR3 length: 14 amino acids. CDR3 amino acids: CASSPPRNLGGYTF. The CDR3 DNA follows: TGTGCCAGCAGTCCCCCCCGTAACCTTGGCGGCTACACCTTC.

This clonotype was detected ten times or more. The chain is built from TRBV28 and TRBJ1-1, with D possibly matching TRBD1 (6 bases). The CDR3 has 17 amino acids. The V and J ends lost 3 bases and 1 base respectively, with 18 bases between them. In germline, CDR1 is MDHEN, CDR2 SYDVKM. The CDR3 here is CASSFAGDMIRNTEAFF. The CDR3 DNA is TGTGCCAGCAGTTTCGCTGGGGACATGATTCGGAACACTGAAGCTTTCTTT. The complete variable domain, with remaining parts taken from reference TRBV28 and TRBJ1-1, reads DVKVTQSSRYLVKRTGEKVFLECVQDMDHENMFWYRQDPGLGLRLIYFSYDVKMKEKGDIPEGYSVSREKKERFSLILESASTNQTSMYLCASSFAGDMIRNTEAFFGQGTRLTVV.

In this sample, this clonotype turned up a few times. The V gene is TRBV20-1, the J gene TRBJ1-2, with D perhaps TRBD1 (6 bases). Trimming left V 4 bases short and J 4 bases short, with 13 bases between. The CDR3 covers 13 residues. Germline CDR1 DFQATT, CDR2 SNEGSKA (reference sequence). DNA of the CDR3: TGCAGTGCTACTAGACAGGACTCCTATGGCTACACCTTC. Translating gives CSATRQDSYGYTF.

In its sample, this clonotype was seen many times. The CDR3 DNA reads as TGCAGTGCTAGCGCCCCAAAGACTGAAGCTTTCTTT. It yields the protein CSASAPKTEAFF. The rearrangement uses TRBV20-1 and TRBJ1-1; D gene ambiguous. Germline CDR1 and CDR2: DFQATT and SNEGSKA (reference sequence). V was shortened by 3 bases and J by 5 bases, with 10 bases between the two germline ends. The length of the CDR3 is 12 residues.

This clonotype was seen at least ten times. V gene TRBV18 combines with J gene TRBJ1-4; D is uncertain. CDR1 KGHSH and CDR2 LQKENI come from the germline V gene. The V end lost 8 bases, the J end lost 4 bases, and 11 bases lay between the germline ends. This CDR3 contains 13 residues. CDR3 bases: TGTGCCAGCACCAATATACTTAATGAAAAACTGTTTTTT. Translated: CASTNILNEKLFF.

A word on this clonotype: One end of the junction fails to match germline, which may point to a read error. The gene calls are TRBV12-3 or TRBV12-4 and TRBJ2-3; possibly TRBD2 for D (6 bases). The CDR3 loop spans 12 amino acids. The CDR3 bases are TGTGCCAGCAGTAATAGCGGAGATACGCGGTATTTT. This codes for CASSNSGDTRYF.